The TCR beta chain under discussion was sequenced for a study of blood T cell repertoires in COVID-19. On the study more broadly: Sites across the United States, Italy and Spain contributed samples from acute and convalescent COVID-19.

This clone was counted a few times. Individuals aged roughly 18 to 90 years were recruited from about two dozen US areas. The method was immunoSEQ multiplex PCR; TCRdb's version includes in-frame clones alone and lacks a portion of them. Here the sample spans over 250,000 clones, under 90% being singletons. V was clipped by 0 bases and J by 6 bases; unmatched bases: 12. The CDR3 extends over 18 amino acids. Germline V gene sequence: CDR1 LGHDT, CDR2 YNNKEL (reference sequence). The gene calls are TRBV3-1 (or the pseudogene TRBV3-2) and TRBJ2-2; 8 bases are shared with TRBD2. Sequenced sample: PBMCs or T cells enriched from blood (not recorded which). The TCR sequence derives from a man aged 30 to 45 with acute COVID-19. This CDR3 is CASSQDLGSGRPPGELFF. As DNA, the CDR3 is TGTGCCAGCAGCCAAGATCTAGGCAGCGGGAGACCGCCCGGGGAGCTGTTTTTT.